The clone carrying this TCR beta chain was seen a few times. Its antigen is undetermined. TCRdb recomputed calls from the reads with MiXCR, one row per CDR3 protein. This table holds roughly 500,000 distinct CDR3 sequences, 25% to 35% found once. These data are taken from a study of T cell repertoires in cytomegalovirus infection. Study information: CMV infection plus the matching HLA type was flagged by public TCR beta signatures. Overall study results and limits: Carriers of CMV plus the relevant HLA were identified by cumulative public TCR beta family frequency. Predominance within the ex vivo response was attributable to HLA-C-restricted CMV-specific TCR beta clonotypes.

V trimming: 5 bases; J trimming: 0 bases; junction bases outside the gene matches: 7. The CDR3 length is 18 residues. In germline, CDR1 is SEHNR, CDR2 FQNEAQ (reference sequence). The TCR originated in a human donor in good health (CMV status not recorded). Some clones in this sample may be carry-over from other donors' samples. The material sequenced was cultured PBMCs, taken from culture after CMV antigen stimulation. J is TRBJ2-1 and V is TRBV7-9; 13 nucleotides align to TRBD2. In nucleotides, the CDR3 is TGTGCCAGCAGCCTCGGGACTAGCGGGACCTCCTCCTACAATGAGCAGTTCTTC. Protein: CASSLGTSGTSSYNEQFF.